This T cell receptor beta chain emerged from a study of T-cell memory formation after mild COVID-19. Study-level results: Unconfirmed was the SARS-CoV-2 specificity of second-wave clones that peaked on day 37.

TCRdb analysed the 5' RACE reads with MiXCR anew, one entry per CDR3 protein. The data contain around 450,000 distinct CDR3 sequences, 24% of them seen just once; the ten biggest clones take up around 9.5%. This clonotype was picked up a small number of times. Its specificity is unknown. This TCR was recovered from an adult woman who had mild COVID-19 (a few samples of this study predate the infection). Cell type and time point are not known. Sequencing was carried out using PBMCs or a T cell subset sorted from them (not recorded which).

The CDR3 sequence is CASSLSTGTYEQYF. The CDR3 coding sequence is TGTGCCAGCAGCTTATCCACAGGGACCTACGAGCAGTACTTC. V is TRBV7-9 and J is TRBJ2-7, with D tentatively TRBD1 (6 bases). V gave up 2 bases and J gave up 2 bases, with 10 bases separating them. Germline values: CDR1 SEHNR, CDR2 FQNEAQ (reference sequence). The CDR3 covers 14 residues.